This TCR beta chain was retrieved from a study of shared clonotypes between healthy human individuals. Study-wide findings and caveats: Relative to their counterparts shared across all four donors, non-shared clonotypes exhibited diminished generation probabilities.

Subsets obtained from CD4+ cells comprised CD45RA+ naive and CD45RA-negative memory cells. TCRdb's copy holds only in-frame clones and misses some; the assay was immunoSEQ multiplex PCR. The sample holds approximately 2.5 million clones, around nine tenths seen once. The germline V gene encodes CDR1 SGHAT and CDR2 FQNNGV. The CDR3 totals 15 residues. V lost 6 bases, J lost 3 bases, and 4 bases stayed unmatched. This clone occurred once. The antigen remains unidentified. The chain uses TRBV11-2 and TRBJ2-1; 11 bases align to TRBD2. Sample: naive CD4+ T cells sorted from blood. Subset described: CD45RA+ positively selected. The TCR comes from a man aged 18 to 35 in good health. In DNA, the CDR3 is TGTGCCAGCAGTCCGGGACTAGCGGACTACAATGAGCAGTTCTTC. It specifies CASSPGLADYNEQFF.